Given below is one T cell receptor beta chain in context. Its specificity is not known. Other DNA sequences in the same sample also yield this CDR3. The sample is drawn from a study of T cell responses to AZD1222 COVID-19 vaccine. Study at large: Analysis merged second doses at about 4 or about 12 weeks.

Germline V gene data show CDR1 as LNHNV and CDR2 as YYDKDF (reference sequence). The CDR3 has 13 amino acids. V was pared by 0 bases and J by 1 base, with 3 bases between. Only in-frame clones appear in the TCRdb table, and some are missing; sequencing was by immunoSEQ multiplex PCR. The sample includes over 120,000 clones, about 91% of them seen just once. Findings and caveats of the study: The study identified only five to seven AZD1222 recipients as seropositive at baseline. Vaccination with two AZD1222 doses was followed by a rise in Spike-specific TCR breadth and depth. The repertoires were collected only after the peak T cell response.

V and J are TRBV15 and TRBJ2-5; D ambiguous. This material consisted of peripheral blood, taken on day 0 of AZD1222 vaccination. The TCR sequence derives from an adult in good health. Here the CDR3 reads CATSRDPQETQYF. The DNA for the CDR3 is TGTGCCACCAGCAGAGATCCCCAAGAGACCCAGTACTTC. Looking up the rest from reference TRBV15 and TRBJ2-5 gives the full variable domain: DAMVIQNPRYQVTQFGKPVTLSCSQTLNHNVMYWYQQKSSQAPKLLFHYYDKDFNNEADTPDNFQSRRPNTSFCFLDIRSPGLGDTAMYLCATSRDPQETQYFGPGTRLLVL.